The 29 T cell receptor beta chains below all came from one sample that was sequenced in a study of blood T cell repertoires in COVID-19. Generated by immunoSEQ multiplex PCR, the TCRdb table keeps only in-frame clones and is missing some. The sample consists of 60,000 or so clones, just under 90% of them appearing once. Sequencing input: peripheral blood. These receptor sequences come from a human donor with active COVID-19. The donor label of this sample is uncertain.

The chain has TRBV6-1 and TRBJ2-1; D perhaps matches TRBD2 (5 bases). The CDR3 runs 13 residues. Germline V gene sequence: CDR1 MNHNS, CDR2 SASEGT. Trimming removed 2 bases at V and 7 bases at J, with 9 bases between. The CDR3 sequence: CASSELTGNEQFF. For the CDR3, the DNA is TGTGCCAGCAGTGAATTAACGGGGAATGAGCAGTTCTTC.

This clone was seen a single time. The chain joins TRBV27 to TRBJ2-5; TRBD2 matches at 10 bases. The CDR3 is 15 amino acids. The V gene's germline CDR1 is MNHEY and CDR2 SMNVEV (reference sequence). J lost 2 bases, V lost 4 bases, and 4 bases had no gene match. CDR3 sequence: CASSSGTSVQETQYF. The CDR3 coding sequence is TGTGCCAGCAGTTCCGGGACTAGCGTACAAGAGACCCAGTACTTC.

CDR3 residues: CASSPGGGWDTEAFF. Written as DNA, the CDR3 is TGTGCCAGCAGCCCGGGGGGAGGGTGGGACACTGAAGCTTTCTTT. The genes are TRBV3-1 (or the pseudogene TRBV3-2) and TRBJ1-1, with D possibly being TRBD1 (5 bases). The CDR3 has 15 residues. In germline, CDR1 is LGHDT, CDR2 YNNKEL (reference sequence). V lost 4 bases to trimming and J lost 3 bases, with 15 bases between them.

This clone appeared once. This chain links TRBV4-2 with TRBJ2-1; 14 nucleotides agree with TRBD2. Germline V lookup: CDR1 LGHNA, CDR2 YNFKEQ. The CDR3 consists of 16 residues. Germline trimming cut 0 bases from V and 9 bases from J; bases unmatched to any gene: 4. This CDR3 is CASSQELGLAGAEQFF. DNA for the CDR3: TGTGCCAGCAGCCAAGAGTTGGGACTAGCGGGGGCTGAGCAGTTCTTC.

The chain recombines TRBV30 with TRBJ2-1, with 11 bases that match TRBD1. This CDR3 comprises 14 residues. With 4 bases clipped from V and 6 bases from J, the junction kept 5 bases outside the gene matches. The germline V gene encodes CDR1 GTSNPN and CDR2 SVGIG (reference sequence). In DNA form, the CDR3 reads TGTGCCTGGACGGCGGGACAGGGGGTCAATGAGCAGTTCTTC. This gives the protein CAWTAGQGVNEQFF.

The genes are TRBV7-2 and TRBJ2-5; D remains unclear. The CDR3 extends over 13 amino acids. Germline-derived CDR1 and CDR2 are SGHTA and FQGNSA. V shed 2 bases and J shed 2 bases, with 6 bases lying between them. The DNA of the CDR3 is TGTGCCAGCAGCTTATCCCTTCAAGAGACCCAGTACTTC. Its translation: CASSLSLQETQYF.

The chain carries TRBV5-4 and TRBJ2-1, with no clear D. Germline values: CDR1 SGHNT, CDR2 YYREEE (reference sequence). Deletions cut 6 bases from V and 3 bases from J, with 10 bases between. This CDR3 is 13 amino acids long. Written as DNA, the CDR3 is TGTGCCAGCACTCTCCCTGTCTACAATGAGCAGTTCTTC. Encoded protein: CASTLPVYNEQFF.

This sequence joins TRBV7-2 and TRBJ1-5; tentative D call: TRBD1 (5 bases). V lost 5 bases and J 7 bases, leaving 12 bases between the germline ends. This CDR3 has 13 residues. In germline, CDR1 is SGHTA, CDR2 FQGNSA. DNA for the CDR3: TGTGCCAGCAGCCAAGGGGTTAACCAGCCCCAGCATTTT. It translates to CASSQGVNQPQHF.

The rearrangement uses TRBV5-1 and TRBJ2-1; a weak D match, TRBD1 (5 bases). Germline CDR1 reads SGHRS; CDR2 reads YFSETQ. CDR3 length: 14 residues. V was cut by 0 bases and J by 6 bases, with 10 bases left in between. CDR3 region: CASSLAGQSNEQFF. CDR3 nucleotide sequence: TGCGCCAGCAGCTTGGCTGGACAAAGCAATGAGCAGTTCTTC. Full variable domain (remainder filled in from reference TRBV5-1 and TRBJ2-1): KAGVTQTPRYLIKTRGQQVTLSCSPISGHRSVSWYQQTPGQGLQFLFEYFSETQRNKGNFPGRFSGRQFSNSRSEMNVSTLELGDSALYLCASSLAGQSNEQFFGPGTRLTVL.

The genes are TRBV5-4 and TRBJ2-7; tentatively, D is TRBD2 (6 bases). The CDR3 contains 15 residues. The germline CDR1 and CDR2 sequences are SGHNT and YYREEE (reference sequence). The V end was cut by 4 bases, the J end by 2 bases, with 16 bases between. CDR3 sequence: CASSDPPGGAYEQYF. CDR3 DNA: TGTGCCAGCAGCGATCCACCCGGAGGGGCCTACGAGCAGTACTTC.

The chain uses TRBV15 and TRBJ1-1, with 7 bases lining up with TRBD1. Germline trimming cut 2 bases from V and 1 base from J; bases unmatched to any gene: 1. Germline values: CDR1 LNHNV, CDR2 YYDKDF (reference sequence). This CDR3 contains 14 residues. CDR3 in DNA: TGTGCCACCAGCAGACGACAGGGGAACACTGAAGCTTTCTTT. Amino acids: CATSRRQGNTEAFF.

The J gene is TRBJ1-2, the V gene TRBV19; 7 positions agree with TRBD1. Trimming took 7 bases from V and 0 from J; bases not matched to a gene: 5. The germline gives CDR1 LNHDA, CDR2 SQIVND (reference sequence). The CDR3 length is 14 residues. This CDR3 reads CASTRGGTNYGYTF. Here the CDR3 DNA reads TGTGCCAGTACCAGAGGGGGCACTAACTATGGCTACACCTTC.

This clone was observed once. The genes are TRBV7-3 and TRBJ2-2; the match to TRBD2 covers 14 bases. The CDR3 runs 20 residues. In germline, CDR1 is SGHTA, CDR2 FQGTGA. Trimming at V came to 3 bases and at J to 3 bases, leaving 12 bases not matched to a gene. DNA of the CDR3: TGTGCCAGCAGCTTCTTTCCGGGGACTAGCGGGAGTGTCGACACCGGGGAGCTGTTTTTT. Translating it yields CASSFFPGTSGSVDTGELFF.

This sequence joins TRBV11-2 and TRBJ2-2; 9 bases are shared with TRBD1. CDR1 and CDR2 from the germline V gene are SGHAT and FQNNGV. This CDR3 contains 16 residues. With V trimmed by 5 bases and J by 6 bases, 10 bases remained unmatched. The DNA of the CDR3 is TGTGCCAGCAGCACCACCGGGACAGGGCGGGCCGGGGAGCTGTTTTTT. The encoded protein is CASSTTGTGRAGELFF.

The CDR3, as DNA: TGTGCCAGCAGTTTCGCAGCTGCGGCGGTTAATGAAAAACTGTTTTTT. Translation gives CASSFAAAAVNEKLFF. This chain connects TRBV6-5 to TRBJ1-4; D not resolved. There are 16 residues in the CDR3. Germline CDR1 reads MNHEY; CDR2 reads SVGAGI. V was shortened by 4 bases and J by 4 bases, with 16 bases between the two germline ends.

This clone was picked up one time. The rearrangement uses TRBV2 and TRBJ2-7, with D unresolved. Germline lookup yields CDR1 SNHLY and CDR2 FYNNEI. V lost 8 bases to trimming and J lost 1 base, with 15 bases between them. The CDR3 is 14 residues long. CDR3 region: CASGPSSGSYEQYF. As DNA, the CDR3 is TGTGCCAGCGGCCCCTCTTCGGGTTCCTACGAGCAGTACTTC. Drawing the rest from reference TRBV2 and TRBJ2-7, the complete variable domain is EPEVTQTPSHQVTQMGQEVILRCVPISNHLYFYWYRQILGQKVEFLVSFYNNEISEKSEIFDDQFSVERPDGSNFTLKIRSTKLEDSAMYFCASGPSSGSYEQYFGPGTRLTVT.

This chain connects TRBV28 to TRBJ2-7, with 13 bases matching TRBD2. CDR1 and CDR2 (germline): MDHEN, SYDVKM. Trimming took 3 bases from V and 1 from J; bases not matched to a gene: 9. The CDR3 totals 18 residues. The CDR3 protein is CASSFPRRTSGSSYEQYF. CDR3 nucleotide sequence: TGTGCCAGCAGTTTTCCCCGGAGGACTAGCGGGAGTTCCTACGAGCAGTACTTC.

This clone came up a few times. The V call is TRBV2, the J call TRBJ1-2; TRBD1 might be the D (6 bases). The ends were cut back, 6 bases at V and 3 bases at J, with 17 bases in the middle. There are 15 residues in the CDR3. Germline lookup yields CDR1 SNHLY and CDR2 FYNNEI. The CDR3 DNA follows: TGTGCCAGCAGGGGAGCACAGGGCGACGACTATGGCTACACCTTC. This translates into CASRGAQGDDYGYTF.

This rearrangement joins TRBV10-3 to TRBJ2-2; 8 nucleotides align to TRBD2. V shed 4 bases, J shed 1 base, and the junction held 14 bases outside the gene matches. The V gene's germline CDR1 is ENHRY and CDR2 SYGVKD. The length of the CDR3 is 19 residues. In DNA, the CDR3 is TGTGCCATCAGTGGGCCTCAGCGGGAGATTCCCCAGAACACCGGGGAGCTGTTTTTT. Encoded protein: CAISGPQREIPQNTGELFF.

This chain connects TRBV28 to TRBJ1-1; TRBD1 agrees at 7 bases. The CDR3 totals 16 residues. Germline lookup yields CDR1 MDHEN and CDR2 SYDVKM. V dropped 6 bases and J dropped 1; count of bases not matched to a gene: 11. The CDR3 coding sequence is TGTGCCAGCAGCCGAACCGGGACAGCAGGGAACACTGAAGCTTTCTTT. This codes for CASSRTGTAGNTEAFF.

The rearrangement uses TRBV5-4 and TRBJ2-7; D uncertain. From germline, CDR1 is SGHNT and CDR2 YYREEE (reference sequence). The CDR3 runs to 13 residues. V lost 0 bases and J 6 bases, leaving 10 bases between the germline ends. This CDR3 reads CASSLEQLGEQYF. In DNA form, the CDR3 reads TGTGCCAGCAGCTTGGAGCAGCTAGGCGAGCAGTACTTC.

The chain has TRBV12-3 or TRBV12-4 and TRBJ2-1; D unclear. The V end lost 3 bases, the J end lost 9 bases, and 9 bases lay between the germline ends. The CDR3 is made up of 12 amino acids. CDR3 bases: TGTGCCAGCAGTTTTGGGCAGGTTGAGCAGTTCTTC. Protein sequence: CASSFGQVEQFF.

The chain joins TRBV30 to TRBJ2-7; 12 bases align to TRBD2. The CDR3 extends over 16 amino acids. J was trimmed by 2 bases and V by 2 bases; bases with no gene match: 7. Per the germline V gene, CDR1 is GTSNPN and CDR2 is SVGIG (reference sequence). CDR3 protein: CAWSRLAGAIAYEQYF. The CDR3 DNA reads TGTGCCTGGAGTAGACTAGCGGGGGCCATAGCCTACGAGCAGTACTTC.

The CDR3 protein is CASSHTRGSPYEQYF. The CDR3 bases are TGTGCCAGCAGTCACACCAGGGGAAGCCCTTACGAGCAGTACTTC. The gene calls are TRBV11-2 and TRBJ2-7, with D possibly being TRBD1 (6 bases). The CDR3 contains 15 residues. The germline gives CDR1 SGHAT, CDR2 FQNNGV. V was clipped by 6 bases and J by 4 bases, with 19 bases between them.

J is TRBJ2-7 and V is TRBV6-2 or TRBV6-3; a weak D match, TRBD2 (6 bases). Trimming stripped 6 bases from V and 1 base from J, with 10 bases between. Germline-derived CDR1 and CDR2 are MNHEY and SVGEGT. This CDR3 comprises 13 residues. The CDR3 here is CASSWTKSYEQYF. In DNA, the CDR3 is TGTGCCAGCAGCTGGACTAAATCCTACGAGCAGTACTTC.

This clone was counted between two and nine times. The rearrangement links TRBV6-5 to TRBJ1-2; tentative D call: TRBD1 (6 bases). Germline loops: CDR1 MNHEY, CDR2 SVGAGI. This CDR3 comprises 13 residues. Trimming cost V 6 bases and J 6 bases, with 14 bases left between them. The CDR3 region has the DNA TGTGCCAGCAGCAGGGGAGGGTATGATGGCTACACCTTC. It specifies CASSRGGYDGYTF.

This clone occurred once. The CDR3 here is CAISELPLAGANEQFF. CDR3 nucleotide sequence: TGTGCCATCAGTGAGTTGCCACTAGCGGGGGCCAATGAGCAGTTCTTC. V usage is TRBV10-3 and J usage is TRBJ2-1; 11 bases are a match to TRBD2. V gave up 1 base and J gave up 6 bases; unmatched junction bases: 5. The CDR3 runs 16 residues. Looked up from germline, CDR1 is ENHRY and CDR2 is SYGVKD.

The chain joins TRBV11-3 to TRBJ2-1, with 11 bases aligning to TRBD1. Per the germline V gene, CDR1 is SGHNT and CDR2 is YENEEA. The junction had 7 bases not matched to a gene; V was cut back by 5 bases and J by 7 bases. CDR3 length: 15 residues. In nucleotides, the CDR3 is TGTGCCAGCAGCACAGGACAGGGGGCGCGGAATGAGCAGTTCTTC. It is translated as CASSTGQGARNEQFF.

This clone was counted a single time. In nucleotides, the CDR3 is TGCGCCAGCAGCTTGGTGGGGGCGGACACTGAAGCTTTCTTT. Translated: CASSLVGADTEAFF. The rearrangement links TRBV5-1 to TRBJ1-1; a possible D gene is TRBD1 (6 bases). Germline V gene data show CDR1 as SGHRS and CDR2 as YFSETQ. The V and J ends lost 0 bases and 3 bases respectively, with 9 bases between them. The CDR3 length is 14 residues. The whole variable domain, remainder taken from reference TRBV5-1 and TRBJ1-1, is KAGVTQTPRYLIKTRGQQVTLSCSPISGHRSVSWYQQTPGQGLQFLFEYFSETQRNKGNFPGRFSGRQFSNSRSEMNVSTLELGDSALYLCASSLVGADTEAFFGQGTRLTVV.